The 30 T cell receptor beta chains below all came from one sample that was sequenced in a study of T cell repertoires in cytomegalovirus infection. One entry per CDR3 protein results from TCRdb running MiXCR on the reads. The sample shows about 480,000 distinct CDR3 sequences, about 33% of them seen only once. No cognate antigen is known for these TCRs. This specimen was cultured PBMCs, taken from culture after CMV antigen stimulation. The receptor source for this set is a human donor in good health (CMV status not recorded). Some clones in this sample may be carry-over from other donors' samples.

This chain links TRBV20-1 with TRBJ2-1, with 11 bases aligning to TRBD2. The length of the CDR3 is 17 residues. The J segment lost 4 bases and the V segment lost 0 bases, leaving 8 bases of the junction unmatched. Germline loops: CDR1 DFQATT, CDR2 SNEGSKA (reference sequence). CDR3 nucleotides: TGCAGTGCTAGAGATCCCTCGGGGACTAGCGGTTACAATGAGCAGTTCTTC. Protein sequence: CSARDPSGTSGYNEQFF.

This clonotype was observed a few times. The gene calls are TRBV4-1 and TRBJ1-4; D unresolved. Trimming shortened V by 7 bases and J by 2 bases, and 11 bases separated the two germline ends. CDR3 length equals 14 residues. Germline values: CDR1 MGHRA, CDR2 YSYEKL. The CDR3 is CASKSMDTNEKLFF. DNA for the CDR3: TGCGCCAGCAAGTCGATGGACACTAATGAAAAACTGTTTTTT.

The V call is TRBV3-1, the J call TRBJ2-7; D is undetermined. The germline V gene has CDR1 LGHDT and CDR2 YNNKEL (reference sequence). The CDR3 length is 14 residues. Between the trimmed V and J ends, which lost 0 bases and 6 bases, there was a span of 12 bases. As DNA, the CDR3 is TGTGCCAGCAGCCAAGATTTGCGAGAGCGCGAGCAGTACTTC. This encodes CASSQDLREREQYF.

The V gene is TRBV7-8, the J gene TRBJ2-1; TRBD2 aligns across 14 bases. CDR1 SGHVS and CDR2 FQNEAQ come from the germline V gene. V was pared by 5 bases and J by 8 bases, with 8 bases of the junction left unmatched. The CDR3 has 16 amino acids. The CDR3 reads CASSPLGTSGSDEQFF. The CDR3 DNA follows: TGTGCCAGCAGCCCTCTGGGGACTAGCGGGAGCGATGAGCAGTTCTTC.

The V gene is TRBV6-2 or TRBV6-3, the J gene TRBJ2-5, with D possibly TRBD1 on 5 matching bases. The CDR3 runs 15 residues. Looked up from germline, CDR1 is MNHEY and CDR2 is SVGEGT. The ends were cut back, 6 bases at V and 1 base at J, with 15 bases in the middle. CDR3 DNA: TGTGCCAGCAGAGGCTCCCAGGGAATCCAAGAGACCCAGTACTTC. It translates to CASRGSQGIQETQYF.

The chain combines TRBV11-3 with TRBJ2-5, with TRBD2 matching over 9 bases. There are 17 residues in the CDR3. Germline-derived CDR1 and CDR2 are SGHNT and YENEEA. With V trimmed by 1 base and J by 5 bases, 11 bases remained unmatched. In DNA form, the CDR3 reads TGTGCCAGCAGCTTAGGGGGACTAGCCCTTTCCCGGGAGACCCAGTACTTC. As protein: CASSLGGLALSRETQYF.

This chain joins TRBV7-8 and TRBJ1-2; D is uncertain. V was cut by 0 bases and J by 13 bases, with 18 bases left in between. The length of the CDR3 is 14 residues. The germline gives CDR1 SGHVS, CDR2 FQNEAQ. CDR3 in DNA: TGTGCCAGCAGCTTAGCTTCGGGTTCGGGGAGGCGCACCTTC. It encodes CASSLASGSGRRTF.

The rearrangement joins TRBV4-3 to TRBJ2-5; tentatively, D is TRBD1 (6 bases). Germline V gene sequence: CDR1 LGHNA, CDR2 YSLEER. The CDR3 runs 16 residues. V lost 4 bases, J lost 5 bases, and 20 bases lay in between. In nucleotides, the CDR3 is TGCGCCAGCAGCCCAGGGGTGGACCGACCCCGGGAGACCCAGTACTTC. Its protein is CASSPGVDRPRETQYF.

This clonotype was observed a handful of times. The CDR3 nucleotides are TGTGCCAGCAGCTTACGTGGGACAGGGGGGGAGACCCAGTACTTC. Protein product: CASSLRGTGGETQYF. The gene calls are TRBV7-2 and TRBJ2-5; 11 positions match TRBD1. This CDR3 is built from 15 residues. Germline V CDR1 and CDR2: SGHTA, FQGNSA. Germline trimming cut 2 bases from V and 5 bases from J; bases unmatched to any gene: 4.

The chain uses TRBV6-1 and TRBJ1-2; 7 nucleotides agree with TRBD1. The CDR3 runs to 16 residues. V lost 3 bases to trimming and J lost 2 bases; unmatched junction nucleotides: 9. The germline V gene has CDR1 MNHNS and CDR2 SASEGT. The CDR3 here is CASSDPGGTRNYGYTF. CDR3 DNA: TGTGCCAGCAGTGATCCAGGGGGAACACGGAACTATGGCTACACCTTC.

This chain uses TRBV28 with TRBJ1-4; perhaps TRBD1 as D (6 bases). Germline V CDR1 and CDR2: MDHEN, SYDVKM. The CDR3 runs 16 residues. V dropped 4 bases and J dropped 6 bases, with 18 bases sitting between them. The CDR3 DNA is TGTGCCAGCAGTTCCCCGACAGGAAATAATCATGAAAAACTGTTTTTT. Translation gives CASSSPTGNNHEKLFF.

Ten or more counts support this clonotype. V usage is TRBV7-2 and J usage is TRBJ2-1; a possible D gene is TRBD1 (6 bases). Germline V gene data show CDR1 as SGHTA and CDR2 as FQGNSA. CDR3 length: 16 residues. V was pared by 6 bases and J by 4 bases, with 19 bases between. This CDR3 is CASRSRGPTLYNEQFF. In DNA, the CDR3 is TGTGCCAGCAGATCCAGGGGACCAACACTTTACAATGAGCAGTTCTTC.

V and J are TRBV7-2 and TRBJ1-1; no firm D call. Deletions cut 5 bases from V and 3 bases from J, with 13 bases between. The CDR3 has 14 amino acids. The germline V gene encodes CDR1 SGHTA and CDR2 FQGNSA. Written as DNA, the CDR3 is TGTGCCAGCAGCCACCGACAAGTAGACACTGAAGCTTTCTTT. It is translated as CASSHRQVDTEAFF.

The chain joins TRBV5-4 to TRBJ2-7; 7 nucleotides align to TRBD1. V shed 0 bases, J shed 4 bases, and the junction held 10 bases outside the gene matches. The CDR3 runs 16 residues. Germline V gene sequence: CDR1 SGHNT, CDR2 YYREEE (reference sequence). The CDR3 region has the DNA TGTGCCAGCAGCTTGGGTGCAGGGGGAAAGATGTACGAGCAGTACTTC. Protein sequence: CASSLGAGGKMYEQYF. Using reference TRBV5-4 and TRBJ2-7 for the parts outside the CDR3, the full variable domain is ETGVTQSPTHLIKTRGQQVTLRCSSQSGHNTVSWYQQALGQGPQFIFQYYREEENGRGNFPPRFSGLQFPNYSSELNVNALELDDSALYLCASSLGAGGKMYEQYFGPGTRLTVT.

Ten or more counts support this clonotype. The chain joins TRBV7-2 to TRBJ1-1; D is unclear. Germline V gene lookup returns CDR1 SGHTA and CDR2 FQGNSA. The germline V and J ends were trimmed by 5 bases and 0 bases, with 16 bases remaining between them. CDR3 length equals 16 residues. CDR3 coding DNA: TGTGCCAGCAGCCAAACCCGGACGGTCATGAACACTGAAGCTTTCTTT. Protein: CASSQTRTVMNTEAFF.

V gene TRBV6-2 or TRBV6-3 combines with J gene TRBJ1-5; 7 bases fit TRBD1. The CDR3 loop spans 15 amino acids. V shed 7 bases, J shed 4 bases, and the junction held 10 bases outside the gene matches. The germline CDR1 and CDR2 sequences are MNHEY and SVGEGT. CDR3 sequence: CASTIMGQRNQPQHF. CDR3 DNA sequence: TGTGCCAGCACTATTATGGGACAGCGGAATCAGCCCCAGCATTTT.

The gene calls are TRBV27 and TRBJ2-1; 8 bases fit TRBD2. The CDR3 consists of 15 residues. The J segment lost 9 bases and the V segment lost 10 bases, leaving 17 bases of the junction unmatched. The germline CDR1 and CDR2 sequences are MNHEY and SMNVEV (reference sequence). CDR3 sequence (DNA): TGTGCCACGAATACACCGGGACTACGGGGGGGTGAGCAGTTCTTC. This encodes CATNTPGLRGGEQFF.

This clonotype came up a few times. This chain joins TRBV14 and TRBJ1-2; D unclear. The CDR3 is made up of 13 amino acids. The ends were cut back, 4 bases at V and 4 bases at J, with 10 bases in the middle. Per germline, CDR1 SGHDN and CDR2 FVKESK. CDR3: CASSPESFYGYTF. CDR3 sequence (DNA): TGTGCCAGCAGCCCAGAAAGCTTCTATGGCTACACCTTC.

The V and J genes are TRBV2 and TRBJ1-6; weak D call: TRBD1 (6 bases). Germline CDR1 SNHLY, CDR2 FYNNEI. V was cut by 4 bases and J by 9 bases, with 13 bases left in between. This CDR3 contains 14 residues. CDR3 sequence: CASSAEQGGSPLHF. DNA for the CDR3: TGTGCCAGCAGTGCGGAACAGGGTGGTTCACCCCTCCACTTT.

This clonotype was observed a few times. The chain joins TRBV12-3 or TRBV12-4 to TRBJ1-3; D unresolved. Trimming took off 4 bases at V and 2 bases at J, with 3 bases between the two ends. The CDR3 runs to 12 residues. CDR3 loop: CASSWTGNTIYF. The CDR3 coding sequence is TGTGCCAGCAGTTGGACTGGAAACACCATATATTTT.

At least ten counts were recorded for this clonotype. The V call is TRBV7-2, the J call TRBJ2-7, with TRBD1 matching over 8 bases. Germline trimming cut 2 bases from V and 5 bases from J; bases unmatched to any gene: 5. This CDR3 comprises 14 residues. Germline V gene data show CDR1 as SGHTA and CDR2 as FQGNSA. The CDR3 coding sequence is TGTGCCAGCAGCTTACAGGACAGGGTCCACGAGCAGTACGTC. This codes for CASSLQDRVHEQYV.

V gene TRBV7-4 combines with J gene TRBJ1-5; tentative D call: TRBD1 (6 bases). The CDR3 totals 15 residues. Germline loops: CDR1 SGHVT, CDR2 SQSDAQ. Trimming pared 5 bases from V and 0 bases from J, leaving 11 bases between. The CDR3 DNA reads as TGTGCCAGCAGCCGATCGGGGGCTAGCAATCAGCCCCAGCATTTT. Translating gives CASSRSGASNQPQHF.

The V call is TRBV30, the J call TRBJ1-2, with D maybe TRBD1 (6 bases). The ends were cut back, 0 bases at V and 6 bases at J, with 17 bases in the middle. Germline V gives CDR1 GTSNPN, CDR2 SVGIG (reference sequence). The CDR3 loop spans 15 amino acids. CDR3 loop: CAWSVPGPGADGYTF. CDR3 bases: TGTGCCTGGAGTGTACCCGGACCAGGGGCCGATGGCTACACCTTC.

This clonotype was detected many times. The rearrangement uses TRBV7-2 and TRBJ2-1, with TRBD1 as a possible D gene (5 bases). There are 16 residues in the CDR3. The germline V gene has CDR1 SGHTA and CDR2 FQGNSA. Trimming left V 1 base short and J 1 base short, with 11 bases between. The CDR3 reads CASSLVAGRSYNEQFF. The CDR3 DNA reads as TGTGCCAGCAGCTTAGTAGCAGGGCGTTCCTACAATGAGCAGTTCTTC. Combining the CDR3 with reference TRBV7-2 and TRBJ2-1 gives the whole variable domain GAGVSQSPSNKVTEKGKDVELRCDPISGHTALYWYRQSLGQGLEFLIYFQGNSAPDKSGLPSDRFSAERTGGSVSTLTIQRTQQEDSAVYLCASSLVAGRSYNEQFFGPGTRLTVL.

This sequence joins TRBV2 and TRBJ2-2; a possible D gene is TRBD2 (5 bases). Germline-derived CDR1 and CDR2 are SNHLY and FYNNEI. V lost 8 bases and J lost 7, with 11 bases in between. CDR3 size: 12 residues. The CDR3 loop is CASPTRSGELFF. The CDR3, as DNA: TGTGCCAGCCCTACTAGGAGCGGGGAGCTGTTTTTT.

J is TRBJ1-5 and V is TRBV24-1; D not resolved. Trimming removed 12 bases at V and 0 bases at J, with 5 bases between. CDR3 length: 11 amino acids. Germline V gives CDR1 KGHDR, CDR2 SFDVKD. In nucleotides, the CDR3 is TGTGCCCCTTATAGCAATCAGCCCCAGCATTTT. This sequence encodes CAPYSNQPQHF.

The chain has TRBV5-1 and TRBJ2-7, with D possibly called TRBD1 or TRBD2 (6 bases each). The germline gives CDR1 SGHRS, CDR2 YFSETQ. The CDR3 runs 14 residues. Trimming took 3 bases from V and 6 from J, leaving 16 bases between them. In DNA form, the CDR3 reads TGCGCCAGCAGCTGGGATCTCGGAGGGGGCGAGCAGTACGTC. Protein sequence: CASSWDLGGGEQYV.

This chain links TRBV7-2 with TRBJ2-3; D call uncertain. The CDR3 totals 13 residues. The germline V gene encodes CDR1 SGHTA and CDR2 FQGNSA. Trimming took 5 bases from V and 2 from J, leaving 8 bases between them. CDR3 region: CASSPYTTDTQYF. CDR3 DNA sequence: TGTGCCAGCAGCCCTTATACCACAGATACGCAGTATTTT.

The chain joins TRBV19 to TRBJ1-4; 7 bases line up with TRBD1. The germline V gene has CDR1 LNHDA and CDR2 SQIVND (reference sequence). V was clipped by 5 bases and J by 6 bases; unmatched bases: 12. The CDR3 contains 16 residues. CDR3 loop: CASSSRRGQPDEKLFF. Here the CDR3 DNA reads TGTGCCAGTAGTTCCCGCCGGGGACAGCCGGATGAAAAACTGTTTTTT.

The chain recombines TRBV7-2 with TRBJ1-5; D possibly corresponds to TRBD1 (5 bases). V was cut by 3 bases and J by 5 bases, with 17 bases left in between. Germline loops: CDR1 SGHTA, CDR2 FQGNSA. The CDR3 runs 16 residues. CDR3 DNA sequence: TGTGCCAGCAGCTTTTCGGCGGACATATCGTATCAGCCCCAGCATTTT. Its protein product is CASSFSADISYQPQHF.